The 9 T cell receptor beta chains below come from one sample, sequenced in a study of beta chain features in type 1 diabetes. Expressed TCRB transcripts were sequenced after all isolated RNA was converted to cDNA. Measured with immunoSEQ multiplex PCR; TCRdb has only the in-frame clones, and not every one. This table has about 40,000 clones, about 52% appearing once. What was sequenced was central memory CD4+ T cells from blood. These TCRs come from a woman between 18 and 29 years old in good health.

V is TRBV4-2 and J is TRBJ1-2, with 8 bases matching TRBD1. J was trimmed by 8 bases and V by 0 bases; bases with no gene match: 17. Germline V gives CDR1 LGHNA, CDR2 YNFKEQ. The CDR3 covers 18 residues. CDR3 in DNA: TGTGCCAGCAGCCAAGACGGAGGAGGGACCCAGGGGGCGCGAGGCTACACCTTC. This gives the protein CASSQDGGGTQGARGYTF.

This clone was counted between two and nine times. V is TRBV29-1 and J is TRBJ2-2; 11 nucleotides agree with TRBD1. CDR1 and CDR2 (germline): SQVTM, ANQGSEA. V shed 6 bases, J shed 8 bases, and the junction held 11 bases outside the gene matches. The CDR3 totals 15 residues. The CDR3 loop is CSVPGQGVVRGELFF. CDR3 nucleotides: TGCAGCGTGCCGGGACAGGGGGTCGTTAGGGGGGAGCTGTTTTTT.

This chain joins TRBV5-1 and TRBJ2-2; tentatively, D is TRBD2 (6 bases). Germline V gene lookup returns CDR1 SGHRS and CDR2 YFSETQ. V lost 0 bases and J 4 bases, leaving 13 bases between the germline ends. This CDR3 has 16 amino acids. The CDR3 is CASSLVGAGATGELFF. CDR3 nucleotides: TGCGCCAGCAGCTTGGTCGGAGCGGGCGCCACCGGGGAGCTGTTTTTT.

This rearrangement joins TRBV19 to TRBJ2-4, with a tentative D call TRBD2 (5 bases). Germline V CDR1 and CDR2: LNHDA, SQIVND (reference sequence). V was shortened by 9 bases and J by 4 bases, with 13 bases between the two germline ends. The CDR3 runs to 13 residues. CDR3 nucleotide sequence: TGTGCCAGCCGGGGTGGAATGAAAAACATTCAGTACTTC. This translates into CASRGGMKNIQYF.

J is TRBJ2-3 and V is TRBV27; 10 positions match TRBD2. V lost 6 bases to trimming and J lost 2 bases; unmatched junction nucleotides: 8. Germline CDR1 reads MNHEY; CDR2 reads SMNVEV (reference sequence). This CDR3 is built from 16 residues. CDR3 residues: CASRSTSGSFTDTQYF. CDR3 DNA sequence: TGTGCCAGCAGGTCGACTAGCGGGTCCTTCACAGATACGCAGTATTTT.

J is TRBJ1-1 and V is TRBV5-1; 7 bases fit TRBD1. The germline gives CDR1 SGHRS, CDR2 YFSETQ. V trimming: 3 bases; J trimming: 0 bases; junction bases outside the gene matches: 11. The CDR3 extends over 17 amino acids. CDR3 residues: CASSSQTGNFMNTEAFF. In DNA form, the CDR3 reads TGCGCCAGCAGCTCACAGACAGGGAACTTCATGAACACTGAAGCTTTCTTT.

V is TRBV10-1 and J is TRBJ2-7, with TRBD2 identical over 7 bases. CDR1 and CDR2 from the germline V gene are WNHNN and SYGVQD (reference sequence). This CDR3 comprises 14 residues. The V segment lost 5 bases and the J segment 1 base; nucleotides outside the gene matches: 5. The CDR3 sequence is CASSRTRGSYEQYF. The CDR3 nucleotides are TGCGCCAGCAGTAGGACTAGAGGATCCTACGAGCAGTACTTC.

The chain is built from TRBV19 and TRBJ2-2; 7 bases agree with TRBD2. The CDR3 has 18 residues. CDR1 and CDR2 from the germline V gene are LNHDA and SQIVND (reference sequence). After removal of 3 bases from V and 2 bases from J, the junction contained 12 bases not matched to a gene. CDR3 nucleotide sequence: TGTGCCAGTAGTATTCGACGAGTTGGCGGGGGTAACACCGGGGAGCTGTTTTTT. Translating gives CASSIRRVGGGNTGELFF.

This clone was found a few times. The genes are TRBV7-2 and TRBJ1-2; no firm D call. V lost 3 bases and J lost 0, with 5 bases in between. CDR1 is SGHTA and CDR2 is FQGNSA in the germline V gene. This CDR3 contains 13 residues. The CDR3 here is CASSFSPNYGYTF. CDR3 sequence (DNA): TGTGCCAGCAGCTTTTCTCCTAACTATGGCTACACCTTC.